A selection of T cell receptor beta chains follows, all from one sample in a study of PD-1 blockade in mismatch repair-deficient tumors. Their antigens remain unidentified. Only in-frame clones appear in the TCRdb table, and some are missing; sequencing was by immunoSEQ multiplex PCR. The table shows about 9,200 clones, with over 75% occurring only once. Sequencing used cells cultured in vitro, obtained from a patient treated with pembrolizumab. These receptor sequences come from an adult with mismatch repair-deficient cancer. Both conserved end residues are part of each CDR3. A D gene is named only where the DNA matches it firmly. Rows give clone size only sometimes, using once, few, many, or a class for an expanded clone.

length: 12; V: TRBV5-1; J: TRBJ2-1; D: .; size: .; DNA: TGCGCCAGCAGCGAATATAGCAATGAGCAGTTCTTC; CDR3: CASSEYSNEQFF
length: 13; V: TRBV6-1; J: TRBJ2-7; D: .; size: .; DNA: TGTGCCAGCAGTGAAGGGAGGTCCTACGAGCAGTACTTC; CDR3: CASSEGRSYEQYF
length: 14; V: TRBV7-2; J: TRBJ2-7; D: .; size: .; DNA: TGTGCCAGCAGCTTAGGAGGACATATTTACGAGCAGTACTTC; CDR3: CASSLGGHIYEQYF
length: 14; V: TRBV9; J: TRBJ2-7; D: .; size: .; DNA: TGTGCCAGCTGGTCGGGTGGTACCCCCTCCGAGCAGTACTTC; CDR3: CASWSGGTPSEQYF
length: 15; V: TRBV10-3; J: TRBJ1-2; D: TRBD1; size: .; DNA: TGTGCCACCCGGAACTCAGGGGGAGCTAACTATGGCTACACCTTC; CDR3: CATRNSGGANYGYTF
length: 18; V: TRBV4-2; J: TRBJ1-2; D: .; size: once; DNA: TGTGCCAGCAGCCAAAACCTCGGACGCGGGGGCACTAACTATGGCTACACCTTC; CDR3: CASSQNLGRGGTNYGYTF
length: 13; V: TRBV5-4; J: TRBJ1-4; D: .; size: .; DNA: TGTGCCAGCAGCGAACGGACTAATGAAAAACTGTTTTTT; CDR3: CASSERTNEKLFF
length: 14; V: TRBV7-9; J: TRBJ2-7; D: .; size: .; DNA: TGTGCCAGCAGCTTAAGCGGAGAAGTTCGTTCTAGTTACTTC; CDR3: CASSLSGEVRSSYF
length: 15; V: TRBV6-1; J: TRBJ1-4; D: .; size: .; DNA: TGTGCCAGCAGTGTACAAGGGAGGAGTAATGAAAAACTGTTTTTT; CDR3: CASSVQGRSNEKLFF
length: 17; V: TRBV21-1; J: TRBJ1-1; D: .; size: .; DNA: TGTGCCAGCAGCAACGATGACAGGGAAGGGAAGAACACTGAAGCTTTCTTT; CDR3: CASSNDDREGKNTEAFF
length: 18; V: TRBV27; J: TRBJ1-6; D: .; size: .; DNA: TGTGCCAGCAGTTTAGACCCGAAAGGATACTCCTATAATTCACCCCTCCACTTT; CDR3: CASSLDPKGYSYNSPLHF
length: 10; V: TRBV18; J: TRBJ1-1; D: TRBD1; size: .; DNA: TGTGCCAGCTGGGACAGAGAAGCTTTCTTT; CDR3: CASWDREAFF
length: 14; V: TRBV30; J: TRBJ2-2; D: .; size: .; DNA: TGTGCCTGGAGGCGTCAGGTTGAGGCCGGGGAGCTGTTTTTT; CDR3: CAWRRQVEAGELFF
length: 14; V: TRBV19; J: TRBJ1-5; D: .; size: large; DNA: TGTGCCAGTAGTATCTGGGGTAGCAATCAGCCCCAGCATTTT; CDR3: CASSIWGSNQPQHF
length: 14; V: TRBV27; J: TRBJ1-5; D: .; size: .; DNA: TGTGCCAGCGCCCAGGACAGAATCAATCAGCCCCAGCATTTT; CDR3: CASAQDRINQPQHF
length: 11; V: TRBV28; J: TRBJ2-7; D: .; size: .; DNA: TGCCGTCCGGGGGAGTCGGGGGAGCAGTACTTC; CDR3: CRPGESGEQYF
length: 12; V: TRBV6-1; J: TRBJ2-7; D: .; size: .; DNA: TGTGCCAGCAGGGATAGCGGCTACGAGCAGTACTTC; CDR3: CASRDSGYEQYF
length: 13; V: TRBV27; J: TRBJ2-7; D: .; size: .; DNA: TGTGCCAGCAGCCGGGTCGGCTCCTACGAGCAGTACTTC; CDR3: CASSRVGSYEQYF
length: 13; V: TRBV6-5; J: TRBJ1-2; D: TRBD1; size: .; DNA: TGTGCCAGCCATCGGGACAGGGAGGCTGGCTACACCTTC; CDR3: CASHRDREAGYTF
length: 13; V: TRBV5-1; J: TRBJ1-2; D: TRBD1; size: .; DNA: TGCGCCAGCAGCCCGGGGACAGTCTATGGCTACACCTTC; CDR3: CASSPGTVYGYTF
length: 16; V: TRBV7-8; J: TRBJ1-4; D: .; size: .; DNA: TGTGCCAGCAGCTTAGTAGTGGCAGGGTTGAGGGAAAAACTGTTTTTT; CDR3: CASSLVVAGLREKLFF
length: 15; V: TRBV10-3; J: TRBJ1-5; D: .; size: .; DNA: TGTGCCATCAGTACAGGCCCGGATAGCAATCAGCCCCAGCATTTT; CDR3: CAISTGPDSNQPQHF
length: 13; V: TRBV28; J: TRBJ1-2; D: .; size: .; DNA: TGTGCCAGCAGTTTAGGGACGGCCTATGGCTACACCTTC; CDR3: CASSLGTAYGYTF
length: 14; V: TRBV7-9; J: TRBJ2-1; D: TRBD2; size: .; DNA: TGTGCCAGCAGGCCGGGACTAGCTTACAATGAGCAGTTCTTC; CDR3: CASRPGLAYNEQFF
length: 16; V: TRBV7-9; J: TRBJ2-2; D: .; size: medium-sized; DNA: TGTGCCAGCAGCTTAGTACCGGGAGAAGGCACCGGGGAGCTGTTTTTT; CDR3: CASSLVPGEGTGELFF
length: 14; V: TRBV19; J: TRBJ1-5; D: .; size: .; DNA: TGTGCCAGTAGTATAGAGGATTCTGGTCAGCCCCAGCATTTT; CDR3: CASSIEDSGQPQHF
length: 16; V: TRBV4-1; J: TRBJ1-2; D: TRBD1; size: .; DNA: TGCGCCAGCAGCCAACCGGGACAGGCCGAGTTCTATGGCTACACCTTC; CDR3: CASSQPGQAEFYGYTF
length: 16; V: TRBV7-9; J: TRBJ2-2; D: .; size: once; DNA: TGTGCCAGCAGCTCACTAGACCCGCCCGAGGCCGGGGAGCTGTTTTTT; CDR3: CASSSLDPPEAGELFF
length: 16; V: TRBV6-1; J: TRBJ2-7; D: TRBD1; size: .; DNA: TGTGCCAGCAGTGAACGTTGGGGTCAGGGGGCAGGAGAGCAGTACTTC; CDR3: CASSERWGQGAGEQYF
length: 20; V: TRBV28; J: TRBJ2-2; D: TRBD2; size: .; DNA: TGTGCCAGCAGTTTATTAGGTTTCGCGGTAGCGGGAGGAGATACCGGGGAGCTGTTTTTT; CDR3: CASSLLGFAVAGGDTGELFF
length: 15; V: TRBV28; J: TRBJ1-5; D: .; size: .; DNA: TGTGCCAGCATACCCACTGGGGGCCGTAATCAGCCCCAGCATTTT; CDR3: CASIPTGGRNQPQHF
length: 13; V: TRBV2; J: TRBJ1-5; D: .; size: .; DNA: TGTGCCAGCTTGAGGGAAAGCAATCAGCCCCAGCATTTT; CDR3: CASLRESNQPQHF
length: 14; V: TRBV30; J: TRBJ1-4; D: .; size: .; DNA: TGTGCCTGGAGTGCCAGGGGATGGGGTGAAAAACTGTTTTTT; CDR3: CAWSARGWGEKLFF
length: 16; V: TRBV5-4; J: TRBJ2-3; D: TRBD2; size: .; DNA: TGTGCCAGCAGCTCGGGACTAGTCGGGGTCACAGATACGCAGTATTTT; CDR3: CASSSGLVGVTDTQYF
length: 10; V: TRBV20-1; J: TRBJ1-5; D: .; size: .; DNA: TGCAGTGCTAGAGATCAGCCCCAGCATTTT; CDR3: CSARDQPQHF
length: 12; V: TRBV6-9; J: TRBJ2-7; D: .; size: .; DNA: TGTGCCAGCAGTTCCGTCTCCTACGAGCAGTACTTC; CDR3: CASSSVSYEQYF
length: 14; V: TRBV30; J: TRBJ1-2; D: .; size: .; DNA: TGTGCCTGGAGCTTTGCCGGGTTGAAGCGTGGCTACACCTTC; CDR3: CAWSFAGLKRGYTF
length: 14; V: TRBV5-1; J: TRBJ2-5; D: .; size: .; DNA: TGCGCCAGCAGCTTAGTAAGTGGCCAAGAGACCCAGTACTTC; CDR3: CASSLVSGQETQYF
length: 15; V: TRBV7-6; J: TRBJ2-7; D: TRBD1; size: .; DNA: TGTGCCAGCAGCTCCGACGGGACAGGGGAATCCGAGCAGTACTTC; CDR3: CASSSDGTGESEQYF
length: 13; V: TRBV6-6; J: TRBJ1-5; D: .; size: .; DNA: TGTGCCAGCAGTTTCGGAAGCAATCAGCCCCAGCATTTT; CDR3: CASSFGSNQPQHF
length: 12; V: TRBV6-1; J: TRBJ2-3; D: .; size: .; DNA: TGTGCCAGCATTTCTCGAGCCGATACGCAGTATTTT; CDR3: CASISRADTQYF
length: 14; V: TRBV7-8; J: TRBJ2-2; D: .; size: .; DNA: TGTGCCAGCAGCTTATTCGAGGGCGCCGGGGAGCTGTTTTTT; CDR3: CASSLFEGAGELFF
length: 14; V: TRBV10-2; J: TRBJ2-7; D: .; size: .; DNA: TGCGCCAGCAGTGAAGGGGCAGGTCCCTACGAGCAGTACTTC; CDR3: CASSEGAGPYEQYF
length: 22; V: TRBV9; J: TRBJ2-1; D: TRBD2; size: once; DNA: TGTGCCAGCAGCGTAGCCCCCCGTGGGGAGTTGTTCGGGCGGGAGCTACAAGATGAGCAGTTCTTC; CDR3: CASSVAPRGELFGRELQDEQFF
length: 14; V: TRBV21-1; J: TRBJ2-7; D: .; size: .; DNA: TGTGCCAGCAGCAAAGCGGGGGGCCCCTACGAGCAGTACTTC; CDR3: CASSKAGGPYEQYF
length: 18; V: TRBV7-9; J: TRBJ2-1; D: TRBD2; size: .; DNA: TGTGCCAGCAGCTTGGTTGGGACTAGCTGGAGCTCCTACAATGAGCAGTTCTTC; CDR3: CASSLVGTSWSSYNEQFF
length: 16; V: TRBV5-4; J: TRBJ2-4; D: TRBD1; size: .; DNA: TGTGCCAGCAGCCAAAAGGACAGGCGCCGCAAAAACATTCAGTACTTC; CDR3: CASSQKDRRRKNIQYF
length: 18; V: TRBV4-1; J: TRBJ2-3; D: TRBD2; size: .; DNA: TGCGCCAGCAGCCAAGGGCTAGCGGGAGGACCTAGCACAGATACGCAGTATTTT; CDR3: CASSQGLAGGPSTDTQYF
length: 16; V: TRBV28; J: TRBJ2-7; D: .; size: .; DNA: TGTGCCAGCAGATCCGCGGGGCAGACAATTTCCTACGAGCAGTACTTC; CDR3: CASRSAGQTISYEQYF
length: 15; V: TRBV23-1; J: TRBJ2-1; D: TRBD2; size: .; DNA: TGCGCCAGCAGTCAACTCGGGACTAGCGGAGGTGAGCAGTTCTTC; CDR3: CASSQLGTSGGEQFF
length: 16; V: TRBV6-1; J: TRBJ1-2; D: TRBD1; size: .; DNA: TGTGCCAGCAGTGACCTAGGACAGGGTGATAACTATGGCTACACCTTC; CDR3: CASSDLGQGDNYGYTF
length: 13; V: TRBV11-3; J: TRBJ2-7; D: TRBD2; size: few; DNA: TGTGCCAGCAGCTTGGGAGGGATCTACGAGCAGTACTTC; CDR3: CASSLGGIYEQYF
length: 16; V: TRBV13; J: TRBJ1-5; D: .; size: .; DNA: TGTGCCAGCAGCTTCTCCCCTGGTCTCAGCAATCAGCCCCAGCATTTT; CDR3: CASSFSPGLSNQPQHF
length: 15; V: TRBV28; J: TRBJ2-7; D: TRBD1; size: .; DNA: TGTGCCAGCAGTTCGGCACAGGGGCGTTTCTACGAGCAGTACTTC; CDR3: CASSSAQGRFYEQYF
length: 18; V: TRBV23-1; J: TRBJ1-2; D: .; size: .; DNA: TGCGCCAGCAGTCAATCTTACTTAGAATCAGGGAGAAACTATGGCTACACCTTC; CDR3: CASSQSYLESGRNYGYTF